This T cell receptor beta chain was sequenced in a study of siplizumab effects on memory and regulatory T cells. The repertoire was sequenced with immunoSEQ multiplex PCR; TCRdb's copy has only in-frame clones and lacks some. In the table there are approximately 100,000 clones, 94% of which are singletons. V lost 7 bases, J lost 7 bases, and 10 bases stayed unmatched. CDR3 size: 15 residues. Germline lookup yields CDR1 SNHLY and CDR2 FYNNEI. Sample: Tregs sorted from blood. The chain employs TRBV2 and TRBJ1-4; the match to TRBD1 covers 9 bases. The clonotype comes from a human donor in good health. The CDR3: CASMLGATGGEKLFF. In DNA form, the CDR3 reads TGTGCCAGCATGTTAGGTGCGACAGGGGGTGAAAAACTGTTTTTT.